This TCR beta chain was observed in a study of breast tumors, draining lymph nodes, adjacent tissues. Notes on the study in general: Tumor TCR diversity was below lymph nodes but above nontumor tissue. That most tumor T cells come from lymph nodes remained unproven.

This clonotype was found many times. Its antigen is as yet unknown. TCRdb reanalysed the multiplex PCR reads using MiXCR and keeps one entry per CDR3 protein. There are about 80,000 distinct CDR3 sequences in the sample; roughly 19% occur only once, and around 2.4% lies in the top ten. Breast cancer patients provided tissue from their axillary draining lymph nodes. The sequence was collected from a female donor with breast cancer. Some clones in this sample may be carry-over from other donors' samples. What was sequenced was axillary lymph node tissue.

The CDR3 region is CASKPGLAGETQYF. Here the CDR3 DNA reads TGTGCCAGTAAGCCGGGACTAGCGGGAGAGACCCAGTACTTC. The chain links TRBV6-2 or TRBV6-3 to TRBJ2-5, with 12 bases matching TRBD2. CDR3 length equals 14 residues. From germline, CDR1 is MNHEY and CDR2 SVGEGT. Trimming cost V 9 bases and J 4 bases; bases outside gene matches: 6.